This is a list of T cell receptor beta chains from one sample in a study of blood T cells in healthy people across ages. TCRdb reanalysed the 5' RACE reads using MiXCR and keeps one entry per CDR3 protein. The data contain 650,000 to 800,000 distinct CDR3 sequences, roughly half of them singletons. What was sequenced was blood. The receptor source for this set is a woman over 75 in good health. Both conserved end residues are part of each CDR3. D genes are given only for firm matches. Some rows have no size entry. The others give once, few or many, or a class for an expanded clone.

D gene,clone size,V gene,J gene,CDR3 protein,CDR3 DNA
.,.,TRBV28,TRBJ1-1,CASSSFIGTEAFF,TGTGCCAGCAGTTCCTTCATAGGTACTGAAGCTTTCTTT
.,few,TRBV12-3/TRBV12-4,TRBJ2-1,CASSLRGGAYNEQFF,TGTGCCAGCAGTTTAAGGGGGGGAGCTTACAATGAGCAGTTCTTC
.,many,TRBV12-3/TRBV12-4,TRBJ1-1,CASSPGQPLNTEAFF,TGTGCCAGCAGTCCCGGACAGCCCTTAAACACTGAAGCTTTCTTT
.,.,TRBV11-2,TRBJ2-5,CASSPTLSESNEQYF,TGTGCCAGCAGCCCTACCCTCTCCGAGAGTAATGAGCAGTACTTC
.,.,TRBV7-2,TRBJ1-2,CASSLAGRVSGYTF,TGTGCCAGCAGCTTAGCTGGCAGGGTCAGTGGCTACACCTTC
.,.,TRBV6-5,TRBJ2-5,CASSDRGRGTQYF,TGTGCCAGCAGTGACCGGGGTCGGGGGACCCAGTACTTC
.,.,TRBV7-9,TRBJ1-1,CASSFVMNTEAFF,TGTGCCAGCAGTTTCGTAATGAACACTGAAGCTTTCTTT
TRBD1,.,TRBV7-8,TRBJ2-1,CASSQRDRGLGSYNEQFF,TGTGCCAGCAGCCAGAGGGACAGGGGGCTTGGGTCCTACAATGAGCAGTTCTTC
TRBD1,many,TRBV18,TRBJ2-5,CASSPGQAGETQYF,TGTGCCAGCTCCCCGGGACAGGCCGGGGAGACCCAGTACTTC
.,.,TRBV7-3,TRBJ1-1,CASSWTPKNTEAFF,TGTGCCAGCAGCTGGACTCCCAAGAACACTGAAGCTTTCTTT
.,few,TRBV20-1,TRBJ2-2,CSAQGLKRTGELFF,TGCAGTGCCCAGGGGCTTAAAAGAACCGGGGAGCTGTTTTTT
.,once,TRBV5-1,TRBJ2-2,CASSLSESGELFF,TGCGCCAGCAGCTTGAGTGAATCCGGGGAGCTGTTTTTT
.,.,TRBV7-9,TRBJ2-5,CASSLWPGETQYF,TGTGCCAGCAGCTTATGGCCAGGGGAGACCCAGTACTTC
.,.,TRBV18,TRBJ2-1,CASSRTGKTYNEQFF,TGTGCCAGCTCGCGTACCGGGAAGACCTACAATGAGCAGTTCTTC